This is a list of T cell receptor beta chains from one sample in a study of human T cells and chemical hapten exposure. Via MiXCR, TCRdb re-called the RACE reads, giving one row per CDR3 protein. The profile shows roughly 200,000 distinct CDR3 sequences, under 25% of them singletons. The sample was whole blood, taken in connection with sensitization to the hapten diphenylcyclopropenone (DPC). The receptors were sampled from a woman aged 35 to 49 with alopecia areata. Some clones in this sample may be carry-over from other donors' samples. CDR3s include the opening cysteine and the closing phenylalanine or tryptophan. The order of the fields is clone size, J gene, V gene, D gene, CDR3 DNA, CDR3 protein. A D gene is named only where the DNA matches it firmly. Clone size appears in some rows only: once, few, many, or a class for an expanded clone.

- | TRBJ2-1 | TRBV7-9 | - | TGTGCCAGCAGCCCGTCAGAGGCCCCTACCTACAATGAGCAGTTCTTC | CASSPSEAPTYNEQFF
- | TRBJ2-1 | TRBV20-1 | TRBD2 | TGCAGTGCAAAGAAAGCGGGACTAGCGATCACTAGCGGGAGTTGGGAGCAGTTCTTC | CSAKKAGLAITSGSWEQFF
few | TRBJ2-1 | TRBV12-3/TRBV12-4 | - | TGTGCCAGCAGTCAATCTGACGGGAACTACAATGAGCAGTTCTTC | CASSQSDGNYNEQFF
few | TRBJ2-7 | TRBV28 | - | TGTGCCAGCAGTTCACGGGACGCCGTAAAGGCTGCGCAGTACTTC | CASSSRDAVKAAQYF
- | TRBJ2-1 | TRBV20-1 | - | TGCAGTGCGACATGGCCCAGCAATGAGCAGTTCTTC | CSATWPSNEQFF
many | TRBJ1-1 | TRBV28 | - | TGTGCCAGCAGTTTTTTGGGGCCTGGGGAGGTAGCTTTCTTT | CASSFLGPGEVAFF
few | TRBJ1-6 | TRBV3-1 | - | TGTGCCAGCAGCCAAGATATGGCTTCCTCCTATAATTCACCCCTCCACTTT | CASSQDMASSYNSPLHF
few | TRBJ1-5 | TRBV20-1 | TRBD1 | TGCAGTGCTAGGGGACAGGGGGGAAATCAGCCCCAGCATTTT | CSARGQGGNQPQHF
- | TRBJ2-2 | TRBV4-2 | TRBD2 | TGTGCCAGCAGCCCCGGGACTAGATTGTCCGGGGAGCTGTTTTTT | CASSPGTRLSGELFF
- | TRBJ2-7 | TRBV20-1 | - | TGCAGTGCTAGTGGGGGGGACACCTACGAGCAGTACTTC | CSASGGDTYEQYF
few | TRBJ2-7 | TRBV28 | - | TGTGCCAGCAGTGGGACAACGCGCCCCTACGAGCAGTACTTC | CASSGTTRPYEQYF
- | TRBJ2-2 | TRBV4-3 | - | TGCGCCAGCAGCCGAGGCAGTCCGTTGACCGGGGAGCTGTTTTTT | CASSRGSPLTGELFF
- | TRBJ2-2 | TRBV29-1 | - | TGCAGCGTCCAAATCAGGAGCGCGAACACCGGGGAGCTGTTTTTT | CSVQIRSANTGELFF
- | TRBJ1-2 | TRBV7-6 | - | TGTGCCAGCAGCTTAGAACGAGATAGACCCCGGGACACCTTC | CASSLERDRPRDTF
- | TRBJ1-5 | TRBV4-1 | - | TGCGCCAGCAGCCAAGTGTTGTTACCCAGGGACAATCAGCCCCAGCATTTT | CASSQVLLPRDNQPQHF
few | TRBJ2-4 | TRBV28 | TRBD1 | TGTGCCAGCAGACTCCGACAGGGGCGGGCCAAAAACATTCAGTACTTC | CASRLRQGRAKNIQYF
many | TRBJ2-5 | TRBV18 | TRBD1 | TGTGCCAGCTCACCACGGACAGGGGCTGGGGAGACCCAGTACTTC | CASSPRTGAGETQYF
- | TRBJ1-6 | TRBV20-1 | - | TGCAGTGCCCCCCTCGGGGGGTCCTATAATTCACCCCTCCACTTT | CSAPLGGSYNSPLHF
few | TRBJ2-7 | TRBV4-1 | - | TGCGCCAGCAGCCAAGCTCGGCTAGGCGAGCAGTACTTC | CASSQARLGEQYF
few | TRBJ2-6 | TRBV10-3 | - | TGTGCCATCAGTGGGGGGTCTTCTGGGGCCAACGTCCTGACTTTC | CAISGGSSGANVLTF
- | TRBJ2-2 | TRBV28 | TRBD2 | TGTGCCAGCTATAGCGGGGTGAACACCGGGGAGCTGTTTTTT | CASYSGVNTGELFF
- | TRBJ2-7 | TRBV5-5 | TRBD1 | TGTGCCAGCAGCTTTAACAGGGGAGACTACGAGCAGTACTTC | CASSFNRGDYEQYF
- | TRBJ1-4 | TRBV5-1 | - | TGCGCCAGCAGCCTGCTGGGGATCGGGGTGAATGAAAAACTGTTTTTT | CASSLLGIGVNEKLFF
few | TRBJ1-6 | TRBV12-3/TRBV12-4 | - | TGTGCCAGCAGTTTAGGGAGGGTTGGTAATTCACCCCTCCACTTT | CASSLGRVGNSPLHF
few | TRBJ1-3 | TRBV28 | - | TGTGCCAGCACCGGCCAGGGGAGAAACACCATATATTTT | CASTGQGRNTIYF
- | TRBJ2-1 | TRBV25-1 | TRBD2 | TGTGCCAGCAGTGATTCGCGGAGGGCTAGCGGATACAATGAGCAGTTCTTC | CASSDSRRASGYNEQFF
- | TRBJ2-7 | TRBV10-3 | - | TGTGCCATCAGTGATTCGGGACTTTGGGCCTACGAGCAGTACTTC | CAISDSGLWAYEQYF
- | TRBJ2-7 | TRBV11-1 | - | TGTGCCAGCAGCAGGTATGGCAGTCCCTACGAGCAGTACTTC | CASSRYGSPYEQYF
few | TRBJ2-5 | TRBV19 | TRBD1 | TGTGCCAGTAGTATAGGGGGGACAGGGAGGCTGAAGACCCAGTACTTC | CASSIGGTGRLKTQYF
few | TRBJ2-7 | TRBV7-2 | TRBD1 | TGTGCCAGCAGCCCTATGACAGGGGGCGCGGGTGAGCAGTACTTC | CASSPMTGGAGEQYF
- | TRBJ2-5 | TRBV29-1 | TRBD2 | TGCAGCGTTGGGGTAGTGACTAGCGGGAGCGGAGAGACCCAGTACTTC | CSVGVVTSGSGETQYF
- | TRBJ2-7 | TRBV5-1 | - | TGCGCCAGCAGCCGGGCTGGATCCGGACTTGTTACCTACGAGCAGTACTTC | CASSRAGSGLVTYEQYF
few | TRBJ2-1 | TRBV2 | TRBD2 | TGTGCCAGCAGTGAATTAGAAGCGGGAGTTTCTAGTGAGCAGTTCTTC | CASSELEAGVSSEQFF
- | TRBJ2-7 | TRBV28 | TRBD2 | TGTGCCAGCAGTTTGCCGACAGTGCTAGCGGGAGTTTCCTACGAGCAGTACTTC | CASSLPTVLAGVSYEQYF
many | TRBJ2-7 | TRBV5-1 | - | TGCGCCAGCAGCTTGAAAGTCTCAGGGATCTACGAGCAGTACTTC | CASSLKVSGIYEQYF
few | TRBJ2-2 | TRBV6-6 | - | TGTGCCAGCAGTTACTCCTGGACCAGGAACACCGGGGAGCTGTTTTTT | CASSYSWTRNTGELFF
- | TRBJ1-5 | TRBV5-6 | - | TGTGCCAGCAGCTTGGCCAATGGAAGGGATCAGCCCCAGCATTTT | CASSLANGRDQPQHF
few | TRBJ2-3 | TRBV11-1 | - | TGTGCCAGCAGCCCACCCGGGGCCGGAACTCCAGATACGCAGTATTTT | CASSPPGAGTPDTQYF
few | TRBJ2-7 | TRBV30 | - | TGTGCCTGGAGTGCGACAACGGCGAGCACCGAGCAGTACTTC | CAWSATTASTEQYF
few | TRBJ2-3 | TRBV20-1 | - | TGCAGTGCTAGAGCCCCCCGGGGACGCACAGATACGCAGTATTTT | CSARAPRGRTDTQYF
few | TRBJ1-4 | TRBV7-2 | - | TGTGCCAGCAGCTTAGCCCAGGGAACTAATGAAAAACTGTTTTTT | CASSLAQGTNEKLFF
few | TRBJ2-2 | TRBV28 | - | TGTGCCAGCAGTTACCAGACCGGGGAGCTGTTTTTT | CASSYQTGELFF
- | TRBJ1-5 | TRBV19 | - | TGTGCCAGTAGGATGAACAATCAGCCCCAGCATTTT | CASRMNNQPQHF
- | TRBJ2-6 | TRBV4-3 | - | TGCGCCAGCAGCCCTACCCGACATGGCTCTGGGGCCAACGTCCTGACTTTC | CASSPTRHGSGANVLTF
- | TRBJ2-1 | TRBV10-2 | TRBD2 | TGCGCCAGCAGTCGACTAGCGCTTAACAATGAGCAGTTCTTT | CASSRLALNNEQFF
few | TRBJ1-6 | TRBV7-2 | - | TGTGCCAGCAGCTTATTGGGGGATGGGGGGTATTCACCCCTCCACTTT | CASSLLGDGGYSPLHF
- | TRBJ2-1 | TRBV7-2 | - | TGTGCCAGCTCCGGAACGTCTACGGTCCCGGGGAGCGAGCAGTTCTTC | CASSGTSTVPGSEQFF
- | TRBJ2-7 | TRBV5-6 | - | TGTGCCAGCAGCCCGGGACACGTCTACGAGCAGTACTTC | CASSPGHVYEQYF
few | TRBJ2-7 | TRBV28 | TRBD1 | TGTGCCAGCATGAGACAGGGCGGCTACGAGCAGTACTTC | CASMRQGGYEQYF
- | TRBJ2-3 | TRBV3-1 | TRBD2 | TGTGCCAGCAGCCCCCGTGCGGGGGGAACAGATACGCAGTATTTT | CASSPRAGGTDTQYF
- | TRBJ1-1 | TRBV6-5 | TRBD1 | TGTGCCAGCAGTCCACGGACAGGGCGCACTGAAGCTTTCTTT | CASSPRTGRTEAFF
few | TRBJ2-3 | TRBV2 | - | TGTGCCAGCAGTGAAGTCAGGGTACAGTTTGAGCCGCAGTATTTT | CASSEVRVQFEPQYF